A single sample gave rise to the 14 T cell receptor beta chains below, sequenced in a study of blood T cell repertoires in COVID-19. Using immunoSEQ multiplex PCR, the repertoire was profiled, and TCRdb retains in-frame clones only, with some absent. The sample holds about 220,000 clones, over 80% seen once. The material sequenced was PBMCs or T cells enriched from blood (not recorded which). The receptors here all came from a woman under 40 with acute COVID-19.

This rearrangement joins TRBV7-9 to TRBJ2-3; D unclear. Germline V gene data show CDR1 as SEHNR and CDR2 as FQNEAQ (reference sequence). This CDR3 has 14 residues. V lost 1 base, J lost 0 bases, and 5 bases lay in between. CDR3 residues: CASSLGLSTDTQYF. The CDR3 DNA reads as TGTGCCAGCAGCTTAGGGCTGAGCACAGATACGCAGTATTTT.

This clone has just a few counts. This chain uses TRBV5-5 with TRBJ1-1; tentative D call: TRBD1 (6 bases). This CDR3 is built from 15 residues. The V end was cut by 7 bases, the J end by 0 bases, with 16 bases between. Germline assignment: CDR1 SGHKS and CDR2 YYEKEE (reference sequence). CDR3 residues: CASQPQGPLNTEAFF. DNA for the CDR3: TGTGCCAGCCAGCCCCAGGGGCCCTTGAACACTGAAGCTTTCTTT.

The V gene is TRBV4-1, the J gene TRBJ2-3; possibly TRBD2 for D (5 bases). V lost 2 bases and J lost 0, with 15 bases in between. Germline-derived CDR1 and CDR2 are MGHRA and YSYEKL. The CDR3 is 17 amino acids. The chain's CDR3 is CASSQKRGRSSTDTQYF. The CDR3 nucleotides read TGCGCCAGCAGCCAAAAGCGTGGGAGATCTAGCACAGATACGCAGTATTTT.

This chain connects TRBV29-1 to TRBJ1-2; TRBD1 matches 9 bases. This CDR3 is 12 amino acids long. Germline trimming cut 6 bases from V and 6 bases from J; bases unmatched to any gene: 5. Per the germline V gene, CDR1 is SQVTM and CDR2 is ANQGSEA. Here the CDR3 reads CSVQGAGDGYTF. In nucleotides, the CDR3 is TGCAGCGTACAGGGGGCAGGCGATGGCTACACCTTC.

This chain links TRBV5-5 with TRBJ1-3; 7 positions agree with TRBD1. This CDR3 is 16 amino acids long. V was clipped by 2 bases and J by 2 bases; unmatched bases: 7. Per germline, CDR1 SGHKS and CDR2 YYEKEE (reference sequence). CDR3 sequence: CASSFVRQGTGNTIYF. The CDR3 nucleotides are TGTGCCAGCAGCTTCGTTCGACAGGGAACTGGAAACACCATATATTTT.

For this clone: This sample includes further DNA sequences coding for the same CDR3. The chain joins TRBV18 to TRBJ1-1, with a tentative D call TRBD1 (5 bases). From germline, CDR1 is KGHSH and CDR2 LQKENI. V was shortened by 3 bases and J by 1 base, with 6 bases between the two germline ends. This CDR3 comprises 13 residues. CDR3 loop: CASSPGQNTEAFF. In nucleotides, the CDR3 is TGTGCCAGCTCACCTGGACAGAACACTGAAGCTTTCTTT.

The chain uses TRBV11-3 and TRBJ1-2; D gene ambiguous. Between the trimmed V and J ends, which lost 1 base and 0 bases, there was a span of 3 bases. The germline CDR1 and CDR2 sequences are SGHNT and YENEEA. The CDR3 is 13 residues long. The CDR3: CASSLASNYGYTF. The CDR3 DNA is TGTGCCAGCAGCTTAGCCTCTAACTATGGCTACACCTTC.

The chain couples TRBV5-1 to TRBJ1-2; 7 bases are a match to TRBD1. This CDR3 has 15 residues. V trimming: 1 base; J trimming: 6 bases; junction bases outside the gene matches: 9. Germline-derived CDR1 and CDR2 are SGHRS and YFSETQ. The CDR3: CASSLRDSEVNGYTF. The CDR3 coding sequence is TGCGCCAGCAGCTTGCGGGACAGTGAAGTTAATGGCTACACCTTC.

J is TRBJ1-5 and V is TRBV13; D remains ambiguous. This CDR3 contains 12 residues. V was clipped by 0 bases and J by 7 bases, with 4 bases between them. Germline V CDR1 and CDR2: PRHDT, FYEKMQ (reference sequence). CDR3 DNA: TGTGCCAGCAGCTTAGGGCGACAGCCCCAGCATTTT. This sequence encodes CASSLGRQPQHF.

This chain connects TRBV4-1 to TRBJ2-5, with D possibly matching TRBD1 (6 bases). The CDR3 runs 15 residues. V lost 2 bases and J 2 bases, leaving 12 bases between the germline ends. Germline assignment: CDR1 MGHRA and CDR2 YSYEKL. The CDR3 DNA sequence: TGCGCCAGCAGCCAAAATGGACAGAGACAAGAGACCCAGTACTTC. Translating it yields CASSQNGQRQETQYF.

This clone was seen a few times. The chain recombines TRBV18 with TRBJ2-3, with 9 nucleotides matching TRBD2. The junction had 2 bases not matched to a gene; V was cut back by 1 base and J by 3 bases. CDR1 is KGHSH, CDR2 LQKENI, per germline. The CDR3 length is 15 residues. Written as DNA, the CDR3 is TGTGCCAGCTCACCACTAGCGGGGGCGACAGATACGCAGTATTTT. Translating gives CASSPLAGATDTQYF.

The J gene is TRBJ1-1, the V gene TRBV10-3, with TRBD1 as a possible D gene (5 bases). With 0 bases removed from V and 5 bases from J, the gap between germline ends came to 16 bases. CDR1 and CDR2 (germline): ENHRY, SYGVKD. The CDR3 extends over 16 amino acids. The CDR3 region is CAISESRSGPRTEAFF. In DNA form, the CDR3 reads TGTGCCATCAGTGAGTCCAGGTCAGGGCCCCGGACTGAAGCTTTCTTT.

The chain uses TRBV6-2 or TRBV6-3 and TRBJ1-4; TRBD1 might be the D (5 bases). In germline, CDR1 is MNHEY, CDR2 SVGEGT. V dropped 5 bases and J dropped 8 bases, with 15 bases sitting between them. CDR3 length equals 14 residues. The DNA of the CDR3 is TGTGCCAGCAGTAGGGCAGGGATGCGAGAAAAACTGTTTTTT. It encodes CASSRAGMREKLFF.

The chain has TRBV3-1 (or the pseudogene TRBV3-2) and TRBJ2-7; tentative D call: TRBD1 (6 bases). The CDR3 length is 14 residues. CDR1 is LGHDT and CDR2 is YNNKEL in the germline V gene (reference sequence). V was shortened by 3 bases and J by 3 bases, with 12 bases between the two germline ends. This chain's CDR3 is CASSQGQGFYEQYF. CDR3 DNA sequence: TGTGCCAGCAGCCAGGGGCAGGGGTTCTACGAGCAGTACTTC.